This is a list of T cell receptor beta chains from one sample in a study of cytotoxic CD8 clonotypes in ibrutinib-treated CLL. Using immunoSEQ multiplex PCR, the repertoire was profiled, and TCRdb retains in-frame clones only, with some absent. The sample holds about 160,000 clones, 70% to 85% seen once. The sequencing used PBMCs, collected after 24 months of ibrutinib treatment. The receptors here all came from a human donor with chronic lymphocytic leukemia. The CDR3 runs from the conserved cysteine through the conserved F or W. The order of the fields is V gene, D gene, J gene, clone size, CDR3 protein, CDR3 DNA. D genes are given only for firm matches. Clone size is stated in some rows and not others, as once, few, many or a class when expanded.

v_gene: TRBV11-3; d_gene: TRBD1; j_gene: TRBJ1-3; abundance: NA; CDR3aa: CASSQRQGSGNTIYF; CDR3nt: TGTGCCAGCAGCCAGAGACAGGGCTCTGGAAACACCATATATTTT
v_gene: TRBV6-5; d_gene: NA; j_gene: TRBJ1-1; abundance: NA; CDR3aa: CASSPDRYYTEAFF; CDR3nt: TGTGCCAGCAGCCCAGACAGGTACTACACTGAAGCTTTCTTT
v_gene: TRBV9; d_gene: NA; j_gene: TRBJ2-2; abundance: once; CDR3aa: CASSVVPGSGELFF; CDR3nt: TGTGCCAGCAGCGTAGTCCCAGGGTCCGGGGAGCTGTTTTTT
v_gene: TRBV7-2; d_gene: TRBD1; j_gene: TRBJ1-1; abundance: NA; CDR3aa: CASSLALSGGTEAFF; CDR3nt: TGTGCCAGCAGCTTAGCGCTATCAGGGGGCACTGAAGCTTTCTTT
v_gene: TRBV18; d_gene: NA; j_gene: TRBJ1-2; abundance: NA; CDR3aa: CASSPGGANYGYTF; CDR3nt: TGTGCCAGCTCACCGGGCGGAGCTAACTATGGCTACACCTTC
v_gene: TRBV9; d_gene: NA; j_gene: TRBJ2-5; abundance: NA; CDR3aa: CASSVVPQETQYF; CDR3nt: TGTGCCAGCAGCGTAGTCCCCCAAGAGACCCAGTACTTC
v_gene: TRBV9; d_gene: TRBD1; j_gene: TRBJ2-5; abundance: NA; CDR3aa: CASSADGTGGLETQYF; CDR3nt: TGTGCCAGCAGCGCCGATGGGACAGGGGGCTTAGAGACCCAGTACTTC
v_gene: TRBV7-2; d_gene: NA; j_gene: TRBJ2-7; abundance: NA; CDR3aa: CASSFLSGLYEQYF; CDR3nt: TGTGCCAGCAGCTTCCTCTCAGGGCTCTACGAGCAGTACTTC
v_gene: TRBV2; d_gene: TRBD1; j_gene: TRBJ1-5; abundance: NA; CDR3aa: CASSRQGSNQPQHF; CDR3nt: TGTGCCAGCAGTCGACAGGGAAGCAATCAGCCCCAGCATTTT
v_gene: TRBV15; d_gene: TRBD2; j_gene: TRBJ2-7; abundance: NA; CDR3aa: CATSRDGAGGLSYEQYF; CDR3nt: TGTGCCACCAGCAGAGACGGGGCGGGAGGACTCTCCTACGAGCAGTACTTC
v_gene: TRBV6-5; d_gene: NA; j_gene: TRBJ2-3; abundance: NA; CDR3aa: CASTQGGRLDTQYF; CDR3nt: TGTGCCAGCACCCAAGGGGGGAGGCTTGATACGCAGTATTTT
v_gene: TRBV7-2; d_gene: NA; j_gene: TRBJ1-2; abundance: once; CDR3aa: CASSSPGAYGYTF; CDR3nt: TGTGCCAGCAGCTCTCCAGGTGCCTATGGCTACACCTTC
v_gene: TRBV2; d_gene: NA; j_gene: TRBJ1-5; abundance: NA; CDR3aa: CASSSGRFSNQPQHF; CDR3nt: TGTGCCAGCAGCTCTGGACGGTTTAGCAATCAGCCCCAGCATTTT
v_gene: TRBV30; d_gene: TRBD2; j_gene: TRBJ2-1; abundance: NA; CDR3aa: CASTAGLAGGYEQFF; CDR3nt: TGTGCCTCCACCGCGGGACTAGCGGGAGGGTATGAGCAGTTCTTC
v_gene: TRBV20-1; d_gene: NA; j_gene: TRBJ2-7; abundance: NA; CDR3aa: CSAPLGTEQYF; CDR3nt: TGCAGTGCCCCTTTAGGGACCGAGCAGTACTTC
v_gene: TRBV2; d_gene: TRBD1; j_gene: TRBJ2-7; abundance: NA; CDR3aa: CASRQGAYEQYF; CDR3nt: TGTGCCAGCAGGCAGGGGGCCTACGAGCAGTACTTC
v_gene: TRBV6-4; d_gene: NA; j_gene: TRBJ2-6; abundance: NA; CDR3aa: CASGRSGANVLTF; CDR3nt: TGTGCCAGCGGCCGCTCTGGGGCCAACGTCCTGACTTTC
v_gene: TRBV19; d_gene: NA; j_gene: TRBJ1-1; abundance: NA; CDR3aa: CASSITGLNTEAFF; CDR3nt: TGTGCCAGTAGTATTACAGGACTGAACACTGAAGCTTTCTTT
v_gene: TRBV5-1; d_gene: NA; j_gene: TRBJ2-7; abundance: NA; CDR3aa: CASSLASGSSYEQYF; CDR3nt: TGCGCCAGCAGCTTGGCCTCAGGGAGCTCCTACGAGCAGTACTTC
v_gene: TRBV6-5; d_gene: NA; j_gene: TRBJ1-2; abundance: few; CDR3aa: CASRSQGLANYGYTF; CDR3nt: TGTGCCAGCAGGAGCCAGGGGTTAGCTAACTATGGCTACACCTTC
v_gene: TRBV18; d_gene: NA; j_gene: TRBJ2-3; abundance: NA; CDR3aa: CASSPAGLSVDTQYF; CDR3nt: TGTGCCAGCTCACCGGCGGGCCTGTCAGTAGATACGCAGTATTTT
v_gene: TRBV30; d_gene: NA; j_gene: TRBJ1-5; abundance: NA; CDR3aa: CAWDQGSNQPQHF; CDR3nt: TGTGCCTGGGACCAGGGGAGCAATCAGCCCCAGCATTTT
v_gene: TRBV6-4; d_gene: TRBD2; j_gene: TRBJ2-3; abundance: NA; CDR3aa: CASSDSIAGLGTQYF; CDR3nt: TGTGCCAGCAGTGACTCGATAGCGGGATTAGGTACGCAGTATTTT
v_gene: TRBV16; d_gene: NA; j_gene: TRBJ1-1; abundance: NA; CDR3aa: CASSQERRITEAFF; CDR3nt: TGTGCCAGCAGCCAAGAGAGGAGGATCACTGAAGCTTTCTTT
v_gene: TRBV21-1; d_gene: NA; j_gene: TRBJ1-1; abundance: NA; CDR3aa: CASSKFTENTEAFF; CDR3nt: TGTGCCAGCAGCAAATTTACAGAGAACACTGAAGCTTTCTTT
v_gene: TRBV5-8; d_gene: TRBD1; j_gene: TRBJ1-2; abundance: NA; CDR3aa: CASSWDRKYGYTF; CDR3nt: TGTGCCAGCAGCTGGGACAGAAAGTATGGCTACACCTTC
v_gene: TRBV28; d_gene: TRBD1; j_gene: TRBJ2-5; abundance: NA; CDR3aa: CASSLAIGGQGIRETQYF; CDR3nt: TGTGCCAGCAGTTTAGCGATAGGGGGACAGGGGATACGAGAGACCCAGTACTTC
v_gene: TRBV7-9; d_gene: NA; j_gene: TRBJ2-7; abundance: many; CDR3aa: CASSLGGTYEQYF; CDR3nt: TGTGCCAGCAGCTTAGGGGGGACCTACGAGCAGTACTTC
v_gene: TRBV18; d_gene: NA; j_gene: TRBJ2-6; abundance: NA; CDR3aa: CASRGISSGANVLTF; CDR3nt: TGTGCCAGCCGGGGGATTTCCTCTGGGGCCAACGTCCTGACTTTC
v_gene: TRBV10-2; d_gene: TRBD1; j_gene: TRBJ1-1; abundance: once; CDR3aa: CASSLGGMRTEAFF; CDR3nt: TGCGCCAGCAGTCTAGGGGGCATGAGAACTGAAGCTTTCTTT
v_gene: TRBV2; d_gene: NA; j_gene: TRBJ2-7; abundance: NA; CDR3aa: CASNPRRQGETYEQYF; CDR3nt: TGTGCCAGCAACCCAAGGCGGCAGGGAGAAACCTACGAGCAGTACTTC
v_gene: TRBV7-9; d_gene: NA; j_gene: TRBJ2-3; abundance: once; CDR3aa: CASSSLGASTDTQYF; CDR3nt: TGTGCCAGCAGTTCTCTTGGGGCGAGCACAGATACGCAGTATTTT
v_gene: TRBV27; d_gene: NA; j_gene: TRBJ1-4; abundance: many; CDR3aa: CASSVHRSTGEKLFF; CDR3nt: TGTGCCAGCAGCGTTCACAGGTCCACCGGTGAAAAACTGTTTTTT
v_gene: TRBV28; d_gene: NA; j_gene: TRBJ2-5; abundance: NA; CDR3aa: CASSFTARAETQYF; CDR3nt: TGTGCCAGCAGTTTTACGGCGAGGGCGGAGACCCAGTACTTC
v_gene: TRBV18; d_gene: TRBD1; j_gene: TRBJ1-5; abundance: few; CDR3aa: CASLGAGGGQPQHF; CDR3nt: TGTGCCAGTCTGGGTGCAGGGGGCGGACAGCCCCAGCATTTT
v_gene: TRBV7-2; d_gene: NA; j_gene: TRBJ1-1; abundance: NA; CDR3aa: CASSLQGQLNTEAFF; CDR3nt: TGTGCCAGCAGCTTACAAGGACAGCTGAACACTGAAGCTTTCTTT
v_gene: TRBV18; d_gene: TRBD1; j_gene: TRBJ2-4; abundance: NA; CDR3aa: CASSLTGGLGNIQYF; CDR3nt: TGTGCCAGCTCTCTGACAGGGGGCTTGGGAAACATTCAGTACTTC
v_gene: TRBV7-2; d_gene: NA; j_gene: TRBJ1-1; abundance: once; CDR3aa: CASSLVVPAEAFF; CDR3nt: TGTGCCAGCAGCTTAGTAGTCCCAGCTGAAGCTTTCTTT
v_gene: TRBV29-1; d_gene: NA; j_gene: TRBJ1-1; abundance: NA; CDR3aa: CSARTANTEAFF; CDR3nt: TGCAGCGCCAGGACAGCGAACACTGAAGCTTTCTTT
v_gene: TRBV18; d_gene: NA; j_gene: TRBJ2-7; abundance: NA; CDR3aa: CASSPTRVTYEQYF; CDR3nt: TGTGCCAGCTCACCGACCAGGGTAACCTACGAGCAGTACTTC
v_gene: TRBV5-1; d_gene: TRBD1; j_gene: TRBJ1-2; abundance: NA; CDR3aa: CASSLASGGGFYTF; CDR3nt: TGCGCCAGCAGCTTGGCTTCGGGAGGGGGCTTCTACACCTTC